The 5 T cell receptor beta chains in this list originate from one sample, sequenced in a study of cytomegalovirus exposure and HLA in healthy donors. The study ran its PCR with 60 Vbeta and 13 Jbeta primers. Method: immunoSEQ multiplex PCR; TCRdb's copy keeps in-frame clones and lacks some. Of around 110,000 clones in the sample, about 79% were seen once. Specimen: PBMCs. Source of these receptors: a man between 25 and 39 years old in good health and CMV-seropositive.

The gene calls are TRBV12-5 and TRBJ2-5; D is unresolved. V lost 1 base, J lost 3 bases, and 3 bases lay in between. Germline V gene sequence: CDR1 LGHNT, CDR2 FRNRAP. This CDR3 region has 12 residues. The CDR3 protein is CASGLGEETQYF. In nucleotides, the CDR3 is TGTGCTAGTGGTTTGGGCGAAGAGACCCAGTACTTC.

This chain's CDR3 is CASSLPTSGGADTGELFF. DNA for the CDR3: TGCGCCAGCAGCTTGCCTACTAGCGGGGGGGCGGACACCGGGGAGCTGTTTTTT. This chain connects TRBV5-1 to TRBJ2-2; 13 bases are a match to TRBD2. This CDR3 has 18 residues. Germline CDR1 SGHRS, CDR2 YFSETQ. V was clipped by 1 base and J by 3 bases; unmatched bases: 6. Using reference TRBV5-1 and TRBJ2-2 for the parts outside the CDR3, the full variable domain is KAGVTQTPRYLIKTRGQQVTLSCSPISGHRSVSWYQQTPGQGLQFLFEYFSETQRNKGNFPGRFSGRQFSNSRSEMNVSTLELGDSALYLCASSLPTSGGADTGELFFGEGSRLTVL.

Concerning this clone: This same CDR3 is encoded by further DNA sequences in the sample. V gene TRBV5-1 combines with J gene TRBJ1-2; D unresolved. The CDR3 covers 13 residues. The V end lost 2 bases, the J end lost 2 bases, and 7 bases lay between the germline ends. Germline V gene sequence: CDR1 SGHRS, CDR2 YFSETQ. The CDR3 DNA reads TGCGCCAGCAGCTTCGGAGGGAACTATGGCTACACCTTC. Translated: CASSFGGNYGYTF. The entire variable domain, with the rest obtained from reference TRBV5-1 and TRBJ1-2, is as follows: KAGVTQTPRYLIKTRGQQVTLSCSPISGHRSVSWYQQTPGQGLQFLFEYFSETQRNKGNFPGRFSGRQFSNSRSEMNVSTLELGDSALYLCASSFGGNYGYTFGSGTRLTVV.

The chain is built from TRBV7-2 and TRBJ2-1, with D possibly TRBD1 on 5 matching bases. The CDR3 sequence is 12 residues long. V dropped 0 bases and J dropped 15 bases, with 12 bases sitting between them. The germline V gene has CDR1 SGHTA and CDR2 FQGNSA. As DNA, the CDR3 is TGTGCCAGCAGCTTAGCGGAGCCAGGGTTGTTCTTC. Translation gives CASSLAEPGLFF.

The chain is built from TRBV29-1 and TRBJ1-1, with D possibly TRBD1 on 5 matching bases. The V end lost 3 bases, the J end lost 0 bases, and 14 bases lay between the germline ends. The CDR3 contains 15 residues. Looked up from germline, CDR1 is SQVTM and CDR2 is ANQGSEA. The CDR3 DNA follows: TGCAGCGTTGATCGGGGGTGGGGTATGAACACTGAAGCTTTCTTT. Translating it yields CSVDRGWGMNTEAFF.